This entry lists 19 T cell receptor beta chains sequenced from one sample in a study of T cell responses to AZD1222 COVID-19 vaccine. Measured with immunoSEQ multiplex PCR; TCRdb has only the in-frame clones, and not every one. The sample lists approximately 150,000 clones; about 90% were seen once. The sequencing used peripheral blood, collected 28 days after the second dose of the MenACWY control vaccine. The receptors come from an adult who received the MenACWY meningococcal vaccine as a control.

The chain uses TRBV2 and TRBJ1-2, with D maybe TRBD1 (5 bases). Germline V CDR1 and CDR2: SNHLY, FYNNEI. The CDR3 runs 14 residues. Trimming shortened V by 6 bases and J by 0 bases, and 11 bases separated the two germline ends. The CDR3 DNA follows: TGTGCCAGCAGGCCGGGACGATCTAACTATGGCTACACCTTC. Translation: CASRPGRSNYGYTF. The full variable domain, rest sourced from reference TRBV2 and TRBJ1-2, is EPEVTQTPSHQVTQMGQEVILRCVPISNHLYFYWYRQILGQKVEFLVSFYNNEISEKSEIFDDQFSVERPDGSNFTLKIRSTKLEDSAMYFCASRPGRSNYGYTFGSGTRLTVV.

The rearrangement joins TRBV6-2 or TRBV6-3 to TRBJ2-7; D is undetermined. CDR1 and CDR2 from the germline V gene are MNHEY and SVGEGT. The CDR3 is made up of 13 amino acids. V shed 5 bases and J shed 3 bases, with 11 bases lying between them. CDR3 amino acids: CASSVGSFYEQYF. In DNA, the CDR3 is TGTGCCAGCAGTGTGGGGTCTTTCTACGAGCAGTACTTC.

The rearrangement uses TRBV5-1 and TRBJ1-3, with 9 bases that match TRBD1. V shed 1 base, J shed 1 base, and the junction held 3 bases outside the gene matches. This CDR3 has 16 residues. CDR1 and CDR2 (germline): SGHRS, YFSETQ. CDR3 region: CASSLSDRGSGNTIYF. CDR3 DNA sequence: TGCGCCAGCAGCTTGTCTGACAGGGGGTCTGGAAACACCATATATTTT.

CDR3 nucleotide sequence: TGTGCCAGCAGCGCCAGGACTAGCGGAGTGACCGAGCAGTACTTC. This gives the protein CASSARTSGVTEQYF. The rearrangement joins TRBV9 to TRBJ2-7; TRBD2 matches at 10 bases. Trimming removed 3 bases from V and 6 bases from J; junction bases left unmatched: 9. Germline CDR1 reads SGDLS; CDR2 reads YYNGEE. This CDR3 spans 15 amino acids.

The rearrangement uses TRBV7-2 and TRBJ1-1; D uncertain. Germline V lookup: CDR1 SGHTA, CDR2 FQGNSA. V was pared by 1 base and J by 0 bases, with 12 bases between. The CDR3 contains 16 residues. The DNA for the CDR3 is TGTGCCAGCAGCTTAGTCGGTGGCAACCTGAACACTGAAGCTTTCTTT. Protein product: CASSLVGGNLNTEAFF.

The table lists this clone with a few counts. J is TRBJ1-5 and V is TRBV7-8, with no clear D. The CDR3 contains 13 residues. V dropped 0 bases and J dropped 5 bases, with 5 bases sitting between them. CDR1 and CDR2 from the germline V gene are SGHVS and FQNEAQ. The CDR3 coding sequence is TGTGCCAGCAGCTTAGCCGGGGATCAGCCCCAGCATTTT. It translates to CASSLAGDQPQHF.

This CDR3 reads CASSENAFGNEKLFF. In DNA form, the CDR3 reads TGTGCCAGCAGTGAGAACGCTTTCGGTAATGAAAAACTGTTTTTT. The genes are TRBV6-1 and TRBJ1-4, with D hard to call. Germline CDR1 MNHNS, CDR2 SASEGT. Trimming shortened V by 3 bases and J by 4 bases, and 12 bases separated the two germline ends. The CDR3 contains 15 residues.

V and J are TRBV5-6 and TRBJ2-5; 16 positions agree with TRBD2. The V gene's germline CDR1 is SGHDT and CDR2 YYEEEE. V lost 6 bases to trimming and J lost 5 bases; unmatched junction nucleotides: 1. This CDR3 region has 14 residues. The CDR3: CASKGLAGGETQYF. CDR3 DNA: TGTGCCAGCAAGGGACTAGCGGGAGGGGAGACCCAGTACTTC.

This clone has just a few counts. V is TRBV5-1 and J is TRBJ2-7, with a tentative D call TRBD2 (5 bases). V was cut by 4 bases and J by 4 bases, with 21 bases left in between. The CDR3 is 16 residues long. CDR1 SGHRS and CDR2 YFSETQ come from the germline V gene. The CDR3 DNA is TGCGCCAGCAGCCAAGGACTCCTCCCCGAAATTTACGAGCAGTACTTC. Amino acid sequence: CASSQGLLPEIYEQYF.

This chain joins TRBV5-1 and TRBJ1-2, with 8 bases identical to TRBD1. Per the germline V gene, CDR1 is SGHRS and CDR2 is YFSETQ. The CDR3 covers 14 residues. Trimming took 0 bases from V and 7 from J; bases not matched to a gene: 5. The CDR3 here is CASSLGQGLGGYTF. The DNA of the CDR3 is TGCGCCAGCAGCTTGGGACAGGGGCTCGGTGGCTACACCTTC. Looking up the rest from reference TRBV5-1 and TRBJ1-2 gives the full variable domain: KAGVTQTPRYLIKTRGQQVTLSCSPISGHRSVSWYQQTPGQGLQFLFEYFSETQRNKGNFPGRFSGRQFSNSRSEMNVSTLELGDSALYLCASSLGQGLGGYTFGSGTRLTVV.

The chain is built from TRBV5-5 and TRBJ2-5, with 7 bases that match TRBD2. CDR1 and CDR2 from the germline V gene are SGHKS and YYEKEE (reference sequence). Germline trimming cut 5 bases from V and 2 bases from J; bases unmatched to any gene: 6. This CDR3 has 14 residues. The CDR3 bases are TGTGCCAGCAGGTTACATAGCGGGCAAGAGACCCAGTACTTC. It yields the protein CASRLHSGQETQYF.

The chain carries TRBV5-1 and TRBJ1-2; perhaps TRBD1 as D (5 bases). This CDR3 comprises 13 residues. The germline V and J ends were trimmed by 2 bases and 5 bases, with 10 bases remaining between them. Germline V lookup: CDR1 SGHRS, CDR2 YFSETQ. CDR3 DNA: TGCGCCAGCAGCTTCGGGGGTACGTATGGCTACACCTTC. It encodes CASSFGGTYGYTF.

V is TRBV10-3 and J is TRBJ1-1; no reliable D call. The ends were cut back, 1 base at V and 0 bases at J, with 15 bases in the middle. The CDR3 covers 17 residues. Germline CDR1 and CDR2: ENHRY and SYGVKD. The CDR3 DNA reads as TGTGCCATCAGTGAGTACCAAAGCCGGGATCTGAACACTGAAGCTTTCTTT. Translation gives CAISEYQSRDLNTEAFF.

CDR3 sequence reads: CASRAGQGETQYF. The CDR3 DNA sequence: TGTGCCAGCAGGGCGGGGCAGGGGGAGACCCAGTACTTC. The V and J genes are TRBV3-1 (or the pseudogene TRBV3-2) and TRBJ2-5; D assignment may be TRBD1 or TRBD2 (6 bases each). V was pared by 6 bases and J by 5 bases, with 13 bases between. The CDR3 consists of 13 residues. CDR1 LGHDT and CDR2 YNNKEL come from the germline V gene (reference sequence).

The chain links TRBV7-8 to TRBJ1-5; 9 positions match TRBD1. The J segment lost 5 bases and the V segment lost 4 bases, leaving 6 bases of the junction unmatched. The CDR3 runs 15 residues. Germline values: CDR1 SGHVS, CDR2 FQNEAQ. The CDR3 DNA reads as TGTGCCAGCAGCTGGGGACAGGGTGAGGATCAGCCCCAGCATTTT. It codes for CASSWGQGEDQPQHF. The full variable domain, rest sourced from reference TRBV7-8 and TRBJ1-5, is GAGVSQSPRYKVAKRGQDVALRCDPISGHVSLFWYQQALGQGPEFLTYFQNEAQLDKSGLPSDRFFAERPEGSVSTLKIQRTQQEDSAVYLCASSWGQGEDQPQHFGDGTRLSIL.

This chain joins TRBV7-8 and TRBJ2-3; D might be TRBD1 (6 bases). V was pared by 5 bases and J by 1 base, with 25 bases between. Germline V gene sequence: CDR1 SGHVS, CDR2 FQNEAQ. The CDR3 totals 19 residues. CDR3 residues: CASSESGGDRYIGTDTQYF. The CDR3 DNA reads TGTGCCAGCAGCGAAAGCGGTGGAGACAGGTACATTGGCACAGATACGCAGTATTTT.

The chain combines TRBV21-1 with TRBJ2-3; TRBD1 is the table's D call and was not checked against the DNA. TRBV21-1 is described as a pseudogene. The CDR3 contains 13 residues. The CDR3 spells CASSKVITDTQYF. CDR3 coding DNA: TGTGCCAGCAGCAAAGTCATCACAGATACGCAGTATTTT.

This clone was seen once. CDR3 coding DNA: TGTGCCAGCTCACCACGCGGTAACACAGATACGCAGTATTTT. Translated, it gives CASSPRGNTDTQYF. V and J are TRBV18 and TRBJ2-3, with D unresolved. Germline CDR1 KGHSH, CDR2 LQKENI. The V gene lost 1 base and the J gene lost 2 bases, with 7 bases spanning the gap. The CDR3 loop spans 14 amino acids.

V and J are TRBV5-1 and TRBJ2-5; 9 nucleotides agree with TRBD1. In germline, CDR1 is SGHRS, CDR2 YFSETQ. V trimming: 3 bases; J trimming: 4 bases; junction bases outside the gene matches: 4. CDR3 size: 14 residues. The CDR3 is CASSWDRVRETQYF. The DNA of the CDR3 is TGCGCCAGCAGCTGGGACAGGGTGAGAGAGACCCAGTACTTC.